This record looks at one T cell receptor (beta chain) sequence and its context. This clone was seen only a few times. The clone's antigen remains unknown. One base away there is no much larger clone; base qualities are not given. Synthetic TCR analog templates were spiked into each PCR so that absolute template abundance could be estimated from read counts. The immunoSEQ assay used bias-controlled V and J gene primers to amplify TCRbeta CDR3 regions from genomic DNA. Sequencing of rearranged TCRbeta segments was done at approximately 20X coverage. As for the authors' bioinformatics: Sequencing errors were corrected by clustering, and CDR3s were annotated against IMGT so that V, D and J genes could be assigned. Downstream analyses used only productive TCRbeta rearrangements, leaving out any out-of-frame or stop-codon sequences. Clonality was computed as one minus Shannon entropy normalized by the log of the number of unique productive sequences. Fisher's exact test with Benjamini-Hochberg correction, using a cutoff of adjusted p below 0.01, was how clones that differed between time points or between blood and tumor were identified. In its TCRdb copy, this immuneACCESS table keeps in-frame sequences only and misses some clones. Where compared with another copy, unresolved V genes explain less than half of these, and the others have no known cause. V, J and clone size derive from that table, while D and trimming were established from the DNA sequence. In all, the sample holds under 40,000 clones, and about 90% of those were seen once. The ten most abundant clones make up under 4.5% of the sample.

The cohort included some 30 patients with locally advanced or metastatic urothelial carcinoma who were treated at Memorial Sloan Kettering on a trial protocol. Peripheral blood mononuclear cells were collected from each patient pretreatment and during treatment, giving between 1 and 8 total time points per patient. The Qiagen DNeasy Blood extraction kit was used to purify genomic DNA from total PBMCs and tumor samples. PBMCs were collected pretreatment and during treatment, and were isolated and stored as previously described. This sample was taken from a study of PD-L1 blockade in urothelial cancer (dated by TCRdb to 2017 to 2019). Broadly, across the study: Therapy was started in the mid-2010s for all patients, and atezolizumab 1,200 mg was administered intravenously every 3 weeks. Twenty-five of 29 patients were identified as males with urothelial cancer of bladder origin, and a prior smoking history was reported by 18 of 29 patients. An ECOG performance status of 0 or 1 was recorded for the patients, and 0 to 3 prior chemotherapy regimens had been received by the patients. Blood samples were analyzed at two time points: 3 weeks after treatment start (second dose) and 6 weeks after treatment start. A median of about 150,000 T cells and 80,000 to 100,000 unique TCRs was obtained from blood samples, and a median clonality of 0.080 was observed. An exploratory multi-omic analysis was conducted of the somatic, immune and clinical correlates of response to PD-L1 blockade with atezolizumab in urothelial cancer. Pretreatment tumor samples and matched peripheral blood, collected serially before and after atezolizumab treatment, underwent TCR sequencing. Durable clinical benefit meant progression-free survival longer than 6 months, and TCR features were also tested against progression-free and overall survival. In the same patients who had TCR sequencing, pretreatment tumors also underwent whole exome sequencing and RNA sequencing. About 10 patients reached durable clinical benefit, while 15 to 25 patients did not. Pretreatment blood TCR-seq was available for 30 or so patients, at least one posttreatment blood collection was obtained for around 25 patients, and tumor TCR-seq was available for around 25 patients. On the study overall, not on this receptor specifically: A pretreatment peripheral blood TCR clonality below the median was linked to improved progression-free and overall survival. Among patients with durable benefit, tumor-associated TCR clones showed greater expansion in peripheral blood 3 weeks after treatment started (n = 22, p = 0.022). Small sample size (n ≈ 30) and many exploratory analyses mean the results are intended to be hypothesis-generating.

The germline ends are 8 bases apart after V is trimmed by 1 base and J by 5 bases. From the cysteine up to the phenylalanine, the CDR3 has a length of 14 residues. The entry retains the CDR3 DNA only, 42 bases that are in frame from base 1. From a lookup of the germline V gene, CDR1 and CDR2 are SGHTA and FQGNSA. This sequence uses TRBV7-2 and TRBJ2-2, with no D gene named confidently. This clonotype was sampled from a man aged 50-60 years with urothelial cancer. This specimen consisted of PBMCs, obtained around atezolizumab (anti-PD-L1) treatment. The base sequence is TGTGCCAGCAGCTTAGTTACCGGGACCGGGGAGCTGTTTTTT. This codes for CASSLVTGTGELFF.